A single sample is the source of the 29 T cell receptor beta chains below, sequenced in a study of T cell repertoires in cytomegalovirus infection. TCRdb reprocessed the reads with MiXCR, giving one entry per CDR3 protein. This table has 250,000 or so distinct CDR3 sequences, 8% to 9.5% appearing once. Sequenced input: PBMCs. These receptors all stem from a human donor in good health (CMV status not recorded). Some clones in this sample may be carry-over from other donors' samples.

The chain carries TRBV13 and TRBJ2-5, with D perhaps TRBD1 (6 bases). CDR1 is PRHDT, CDR2 FYEKMQ, per germline (reference sequence). V was shortened by 0 bases and J by 2 bases, with 13 bases between the two germline ends. This CDR3 comprises 16 residues. The CDR3 DNA is TGTGCCAGCAGCTTAGGCCGTGGGCAGGGGCAAGAGACCCAGTACTTC. It encodes CASSLGRGQGQETQYF.

This clonotype was seen just once. CDR3 residues: CASSTQGGNQPQHF. The CDR3 coding sequence is TGTGCCAGCAGTACACAGGGGGGCAATCAGCCCCAGCATTTT. The V call is TRBV6-6, the J call TRBJ1-5; 8 bases agree with TRBD1. CDR1 is MNHNY, CDR2 SVGAGI, per germline (reference sequence). This CDR3 contains 14 residues. Trimming cost V 5 bases and J 2 bases; bases outside gene matches: 2.

Many counts were recorded for this clonotype. The J gene is TRBJ1-2, the V gene TRBV28; D not certain. The CDR3 sequence is 14 residues long. Germline CDR1 and CDR2: MDHEN and SYDVKM. V was trimmed by 7 bases and J by 2 bases, leaving 14 bases between them. The CDR3 coding sequence is TGTGCCAGCATGTCCGGGTCTGGGAACTATGGCTACACCTTC. It specifies CASMSGSGNYGYTF.

This clonotype was counted many times. The V call is TRBV27, the J call TRBJ2-3, with 8 positions matching TRBD1. The germline V gene encodes CDR1 MNHEY and CDR2 SMNVEV (reference sequence). V shed 4 bases and J 7 bases; nucleotides not matched to a gene: 4. The CDR3 is made up of 13 amino acids. This CDR3 reads CASSSRGRNTQYF. The CDR3 coding sequence is TGTGCCAGCAGTTCCAGGGGGCGAAATACGCAGTATTTT.

This clonotype was detected ten times or more. The chain is built from TRBV6-6 and TRBJ1-6; D is uncertain. The CDR3 covers 14 residues. Trimming shortened V by 4 bases and J by 8 bases, and 12 bases separated the two germline ends. The V gene's germline CDR1 is MNHNY and CDR2 SVGAGI (reference sequence). The CDR3 spells CASSFRAWDSPLHF. The CDR3 DNA reads as TGTGCCAGCAGTTTCCGCGCGTGGGATTCACCCCTCCACTTT.

This clonotype has ten or more counts. This sequence joins TRBV19 and TRBJ1-6; maybe TRBD1 (5 bases). The V and J ends lost 5 bases and 5 bases respectively, with 10 bases between them. This CDR3 contains 14 residues. CDR1 is LNHDA and CDR2 is SQIVND in the germline V gene (reference sequence). CDR3 sequence: CASSSGTNNSPLHF. In DNA form, the CDR3 reads TGTGCCAGTAGTTCCGGGACCAATAATTCACCCCTCCACTTT.

This clonotype was detected ten times or more. CDR3 in DNA: TGTGCCAGCAGCTTTCGGGGGACAGGACTAAACCGAGCTGAAGCTTTCTTT. Amino acid sequence: CASSFRGTGLNRAEAFF. V is TRBV7-2 and J is TRBJ1-1; 8 positions agree with TRBD1. Germline CDR1 reads SGHTA; CDR2 reads FQGNSA. The CDR3 has 17 residues. Unmatched junction bases numbered 15, after V lost 3 bases and J lost 6 bases.

This clonotype was observed many times. This chain uses TRBV19 with TRBJ1-5; TRBD1 matches at 12 bases. The CDR3 is 17 amino acids. Germline V gives CDR1 LNHDA, CDR2 SQIVND (reference sequence). J lost 6 bases, V lost 7 bases, and 13 bases had no gene match. In DNA, the CDR3 is TGTGCCAGTACCGTAATGGGGACAGGGGGCCGTCTTCAGCCCCAGCATTTT. It is translated as CASTVMGTGGRLQPQHF.

This clonotype was recorded at least ten times. This chain links TRBV7-2 with TRBJ1-1, with 7 positions matching TRBD1. The germline V gene encodes CDR1 SGHTA and CDR2 FQGNSA. This CDR3 is built from 17 residues. After removal of 2 bases from V and 0 bases from J, the junction contained 9 bases not matched to a gene. The CDR3 region has the DNA TGTGCCAGCAGCTTAAGTTTAGGGGGCAGGATGAACACTGAAGCTTTCTTT. This sequence encodes CASSLSLGGRMNTEAFF.

This CDR3 is CASSPPLNEQYF. In DNA, the CDR3 is TGTGCCAGCAGCCCCCCTCTGAACGAGCAGTACTTC. The chain links TRBV11-2 to TRBJ2-7, with D hard to call. Germline CDR1 and CDR2: SGHAT and FQNNGV. The germline V and J ends were trimmed by 5 bases and 5 bases, with 10 bases remaining between them. This CDR3 comprises 12 residues.

This clonotype was counted a few times. This chain's CDR3 is CASSLQSGTPQETQYF. In nucleotides, the CDR3 is TGTGCCAGCAGTTTACAATCCGGGACACCCCAAGAGACCCAGTACTTC. The chain is built from TRBV12-3 or TRBV12-4 and TRBJ2-5; D possibly corresponds to TRBD1 (6 bases). The CDR3 extends over 16 amino acids. The V gene lost 2 bases and the J gene lost 1 base, with 14 bases spanning the gap.

In this sample, this clonotype turned up many times. The chain combines TRBV12-3 or TRBV12-4 with TRBJ2-2; 8 bases match TRBD1. The CDR3 has 15 amino acids. J lost 1 base, V lost 9 bases, and 7 bases had no gene match. CDR3 bases: TGTGCCAGTAGTCCGGACAGGGTGAACACCGGGGAGCTGTTTTTT. Amino acids: CASSPDRVNTGELFF.

This clonotype was seen at least ten times. V is TRBV7-2 and J is TRBJ1-1, with unresolved D. Germline V gives CDR1 SGHTA, CDR2 FQGNSA. The V end was cut by 2 bases, the J end by 1 base, with 8 bases between. The CDR3 loop spans 14 amino acids. The CDR3 here is CASSLITANTEAFF. For the CDR3, the DNA is TGTGCCAGCAGCTTAATCACGGCGAACACTGAAGCTTTCTTT.

This clonotype was found a few times. V and J are TRBV30 and TRBJ2-7, with D possibly being TRBD1 (5 bases). The CDR3 spans 12 residues. Trimming took 0 bases from V and 3 from J, leaving 6 bases between them. The germline V gene has CDR1 GTSNPN and CDR2 SVGIG (reference sequence). The CDR3 DNA reads as TGTGCCTGGAGTGTACAGGTCTACGAGCAGTACTTC. This gives the protein CAWSVQVYEQYF. Complete variable domain (other parts from reference TRBV30 and TRBJ2-7): SQTIHQWPATLVQPVGSPLSLECTVEGTSNPNLYWYRQAAGRGLQLLFYSVGIGQISSEVPQNLSASRPQDRQFILSSKKLLLSDSGFYLCAWSVQVYEQYFGPGTRLTVT.

This clonotype was seen many times. The rearrangement links TRBV7-2 to TRBJ2-1; TRBD2 matches 9 bases. CDR1 is SGHTA and CDR2 is FQGNSA in the germline V gene. After removal of 2 bases from V and 6 bases from J, the junction contained 5 bases not matched to a gene. The CDR3 sequence is 15 residues long. CDR3 nucleotides: TGTGCCAGCAGCTTAACGGGACTAGCAGGCAATGAGCAGTTCTTC. Translated, it gives CASSLTGLAGNEQFF.

In its sample, this clonotype was seen many times. V gene TRBV25-1 combines with J gene TRBJ1-6; 9 bases line up with TRBD1. The germline V gene has CDR1 MGHDK and CDR2 SYGVNS. This CDR3 is built from 14 residues. V shed 8 bases, J shed 13 bases, and the junction held 12 bases outside the gene matches. CDR3 region: CASGFTGTGFPLHF. In DNA form, the CDR3 reads TGTGCCAGCGGTTTTACCGGGACAGGGTTTCCCCTCCACTTT.

This clonotype was recorded many times. This rearrangement joins TRBV7-2 to TRBJ1-5; 7 nucleotides align to TRBD1. The ends lost 5 bases at V and 7 bases at J; junction bases unmatched: 11. The CDR3 extends over 15 amino acids. Germline CDR1 and CDR2: SGHTA and FQGNSA. In nucleotides, the CDR3 is TGTGCCAGCAGCGCGTCCGGACAGGAGGGACAGCCCCAGCATTTT. It yields the protein CASSASGQEGQPQHF. Full variable domain (missing parts from reference TRBV7-2 and TRBJ1-5): GAGVSQSPSNKVTEKGKDVELRCDPISGHTALYWYRQSLGQGLEFLIYFQGNSAPDKSGLPSDRFSAERTGGSVSTLTIQRTQQEDSAVYLCASSASGQEGQPQHFGDGTRLSIL.

This clonotype was detected ten times or more. V gene TRBV23-1 combines with J gene TRBJ1-2, with D hard to call. TRBV23-1 is an ORF for which the function is uncertain. Trimming took 4 bases from V and 4 from J, leaving 1 base between them. This CDR3 is built from 10 residues. Here the CDR3 reads CASSPYGYTF. DNA for the CDR3: TGCGCCAGCAGTCCCTATGGCTACACCTTC.

A few counts support this clonotype. The rearrangement links TRBV7-2 to TRBJ1-2, with D unresolved. Germline CDR1 is SGHTA and CDR2 is FQGNSA. The CDR3 totals 12 residues. Trimming shortened V by 3 bases and J by 8 bases, and 10 bases separated the two germline ends. The CDR3 bases are TGTGCCAGCAGCTTCTCGGGTCGCGGCTACACCTTC. Its protein is CASSFSGRGYTF.

The chain combines TRBV3-1 with TRBJ2-1, with TRBD2 matching 11 bases. Losses at the gene ends were 0 bases for V and 3 bases for J; bases not matched to a gene: 7. There are 18 residues in the CDR3. Germline CDR1 and CDR2: LGHDT and YNNKEL (reference sequence). CDR3 nucleotide sequence: TGTGCCAGCAGCCAAGATGTAAGGACTAGCGGGTTCTACAATGAGCAGTTCTTC. It codes for CASSQDVRTSGFYNEQFF.

In this sample, this clonotype turned up many times. V usage is TRBV20-1 and J usage is TRBJ2-7; 14 bases align to TRBD2. This CDR3 is 18 amino acids long. V shed 5 bases and J 2 bases; nucleotides not matched to a gene: 14. Germline-derived CDR1 and CDR2 are DFQATT and SNEGSKA (reference sequence). The CDR3 sequence is CSAARLAGGWDGTYEQYF. CDR3 sequence (DNA): TGCAGTGCTGCGCGACTAGCGGGAGGGTGGGACGGGACCTACGAGCAGTACTTC.

V is TRBV14 and J is TRBJ1-1; 8 nucleotides agree with TRBD1. V gave up 8 bases and J gave up 1 base; unmatched junction bases: 12. CDR3 length: 16 residues. From germline, CDR1 is SGHDN and CDR2 FVKESK. Here the CDR3 reads CASRGGRGQGNTEAFF. DNA for the CDR3: TGTGCCAGCCGAGGGGGCAGGGGGCAAGGGAACACTGAAGCTTTCTTT.

The table lists this clonotype with many counts. V is TRBV7-2 and J is TRBJ1-4; D not resolved. CDR1 is SGHTA and CDR2 is FQGNSA in the germline V gene. This CDR3 is 13 amino acids long. V lost 2 bases, J lost 8 bases, and 9 bases lay in between. CDR3 nucleotides: TGTGCCAGCAGCTTAACAAGTAGGGAAAAACTGTTTTTT. It specifies CASSLTSREKLFF. Combining the CDR3 with reference TRBV7-2 and TRBJ1-4 gives the whole variable domain GAGVSQSPSNKVTEKGKDVELRCDPISGHTALYWYRQSLGQGLEFLIYFQGNSAPDKSGLPSDRFSAERTGGSVSTLTIQRTQQEDSAVYLCASSLTSREKLFFGSGTQLSVL.

This clonotype was found once. This chain links TRBV27 with TRBJ2-3, with 9 nucleotides matching TRBD1. Germline CDR1 is MNHEY and CDR2 is SMNVEV (reference sequence). The CDR3 length is 15 residues. V gave up 4 bases and J gave up 5 bases; unmatched junction bases: 7. Here the CDR3 reads CASSWNRGRGDTQYF. CDR3 DNA: TGTGCCAGCAGTTGGAACAGGGGGCGCGGAGATACGCAGTATTTT.

The sample holds many counts of this clonotype. The J gene is TRBJ1-4, the V gene TRBV7-2, with D possibly TRBD1 on 6 matching bases. Germline values: CDR1 SGHTA, CDR2 FQGNSA. Trimming stripped 7 bases from V and 10 bases from J, with 13 bases between. This CDR3 has 12 amino acids. This chain's CDR3 is CASTRGRGKLFF. The CDR3 DNA reads as TGTGCCAGCACCAGGGGTCGGGGAAAACTGTTTTTT.

This clonotype was seen more than once but under ten times. The chain has TRBV20-1 and TRBJ1-4; unclear D gene. The CDR3 is 12 amino acids. Germline lookup yields CDR1 DFQATT and CDR2 SNEGSKA (reference sequence). Trimming removed 1 base at V and 8 bases at J, with 8 bases between. The CDR3 DNA follows: TGCAGTGCTAGAGTAGCCCTGGAAAAACTGTTTTTT. Translation: CSARVALEKLFF.

At least ten counts were recorded for this clonotype. The rearrangement links TRBV7-2 to TRBJ2-2, with D unresolved. V lost 5 bases and J 0 bases, leaving 10 bases between the germline ends. The CDR3 consists of 15 residues. From germline, CDR1 is SGHTA and CDR2 FQGNSA. CDR3 nucleotide sequence: TGTGCCAGCAGCGCCGTCATCGCGAACACCGGGGAGCTGTTTTTT. It yields the protein CASSAVIANTGELFF.

This clonotype was observed at least ten times. The rearrangement joins TRBV30 to TRBJ2-6; D is uncertain. V was pared by 2 bases and J by 0 bases, with 8 bases between. The CDR3 spans 15 residues. Germline V lookup: CDR1 GTSNPN, CDR2 SVGIG (reference sequence). CDR3 protein: CAWSPPGSGANVLTF. CDR3 sequence (DNA): TGTGCCTGGAGTCCGCCGGGCTCTGGGGCCAACGTCCTGACTTTC.

This clonotype has at least ten counts. This sequence joins TRBV7-2 and TRBJ2-7; no definite D call. V was trimmed by 8 bases and J by 6 bases, leaving 11 bases between them. The germline V gene encodes CDR1 SGHTA and CDR2 FQGNSA. This CDR3 comprises 11 residues. In DNA, the CDR3 is TGTGCCAGCGGGAATTTGGGCGAGCAGTACTTC. Its protein product is CASGNLGEQYF. Filled out from reference TRBV7-2 and TRBJ2-7, the complete variable domain reads GAGVSQSPSNKVTEKGKDVELRCDPISGHTALYWYRQSLGQGLEFLIYFQGNSAPDKSGLPSDRFSAERTGGSVSTLTIQRTQQEDSAVYLCASGNLGEQYFGPGTRLTVT.